Each of the 21 T cell receptor beta chains below was sequenced from the same sample in a study of T cell changes during pregnancy in multiple sclerosis. Profiled with immunoSEQ multiplex PCR; TCRdb holds only in-frame clones, not every one. The sample consists of approximately 46,000 clones, 89% of them appearing once. The source material was CD4+ T cells from peripheral blood mononuclear cells, sampled after pregnancy. The origin of the receptors is a female donor with multiple sclerosis, enrolled in a pregnancy study.

The chain combines TRBV6-5 with TRBJ2-7; D possibly corresponds to TRBD2 (7 bases). The CDR3 length is 14 residues. The germline V and J ends were trimmed by 2 bases and 3 bases, with 11 bases remaining between them. The V gene's germline CDR1 is MNHEY and CDR2 SVGAGI. In DNA, the CDR3 is TGTGCCAGCAGTTACAGGGGGAGGGACTACGAGCAGTACTTC. Amino acid sequence: CASSYRGRDYEQYF.

In DNA, the CDR3 is TGTGCCACCAGCGCCGGACAGGGGGCTCAATGGGAGCAGTACTTC. Translated: CATSAGQGAQWEQYF. V and J are TRBV15 and TRBJ2-7; 11 bases fit TRBD1. The V segment lost 5 bases and the J segment 7 bases; nucleotides outside the gene matches: 10. The germline V gene encodes CDR1 LNHNV and CDR2 YYDKDF (reference sequence). This CDR3 region has 15 residues.

The chain combines TRBV5-1 with TRBJ2-1; perhaps TRBD1 as D (6 bases). V lost 4 bases and J lost 5, with 19 bases in between. This CDR3 region has 16 residues. Germline CDR1 and CDR2: SGHRS and YFSETQ. DNA for the CDR3: TGCGCCAGCAGCCTCACCGCCCAGGGGATTAACAATGAGCAGTTCTTC. This encodes CASSLTAQGINNEQFF.

This clone was observed a single time. The chain uses TRBV7-9 and TRBJ1-5, with 7 bases lining up with TRBD1. V was clipped by 4 bases and J by 1 base; unmatched bases: 4. CDR1 SEHNR and CDR2 FQNEAQ come from the germline V gene (reference sequence). This CDR3 is built from 15 residues. The CDR3 nucleotides are TGTGCCAGCAGCTCGAACAGGGGCAGCAATCAGCCCCAGCATTTT. It translates to CASSSNRGSNQPQHF.

J is TRBJ2-4 and V is TRBV7-2, with 10 bases matching TRBD1. V lost 5 bases, J lost 7 bases, and 8 bases stayed unmatched. Per the germline V gene, CDR1 is SGHTA and CDR2 is FQGNSA. There are 15 residues in the CDR3. CDR3 in DNA: TGTGCCAGCAGCATCCGACAGGGGGCGTGGAACATTCAGTACTTC. Protein product: CASSIRQGAWNIQYF.

The CDR3 sequence: CASSYGVGAGANVLTF. DNA for the CDR3: TGTGCCAGCAGTTACGGGGTGGGGGCCGGGGCCAACGTCCTGACTTTC. This sequence joins TRBV6-5 and TRBJ2-6; tentatively, D is TRBD1 (6 bases). Germline V gene lookup returns CDR1 MNHEY and CDR2 SVGAGI. The CDR3 runs 16 residues. V was shortened by 2 bases and J by 4 bases, with 12 bases between the two germline ends.

The sample holds one count of this clone. This chain links TRBV6-5 with TRBJ2-7; a weak D match, TRBD2 (6 bases). CDR3 length: 15 residues. Trimming took off 5 bases at V and 3 bases at J, with 17 bases between the two ends. Germline lookup yields CDR1 MNHEY and CDR2 SVGAGI. CDR3 DNA: TGTGCCAGCAGTCGCTCCGGGACTTTTCACTACGAGCAGTACTTC. It yields the protein CASSRSGTFHYEQYF.

This clone was picked up one time. The chain is built from TRBV29-1 and TRBJ1-5; D may be TRBD1 (6 bases). Germline values: CDR1 SQVTM, CDR2 ANQGSEA. This CDR3 region has 13 residues. Between the trimmed V and J ends, which lost 8 bases and 4 bases, there was a span of 15 bases. CDR3 protein: CSFNTGNNQPQHF. DNA of the CDR3: TGCAGCTTCAATACAGGGAATAATCAGCCCCAGCATTTT.

The rearrangement joins TRBV11-2 to TRBJ1-2; 7 positions match TRBD1. This CDR3 is 16 amino acids long. Germline V gene lookup returns CDR1 SGHAT and CDR2 FQNNGV. The junction had 8 bases not matched to a gene; V was cut back by 4 bases and J by 0 bases. The CDR3 DNA sequence: TGTGCCAGCAGCTCATCACAGGGGCGAGCTAACTATGGCTACACCTTC. Protein sequence: CASSSSQGRANYGYTF. The variable domain in full, with the rest retrieved from reference TRBV11-2 and TRBJ1-2, is EAGVAQSPRYKIIEKRQSVAFWCNPISGHATLYWYQQILGQGPKLLIQFQNNGVVDDSQLPKDRFSAERLKGVDSTLKIQPAKLEDSAVYLCASSSSQGRANYGYTFGSGTRLTVV.

This chain links TRBV29-1 with TRBJ2-5, with 8 bases identical to TRBD1. The V segment lost 5 bases and the J segment 5 bases; nucleotides outside the gene matches: 7. CDR3 size: 13 residues. Germline lookup yields CDR1 SQVTM and CDR2 ANQGSEA. The CDR3 DNA follows: TGCAGCGTTCGCAATACAGGGGGGGAGACCCAGTACTTC. Its translation is CSVRNTGGETQYF.

This clone appeared once. The chain is built from TRBV5-8 and TRBJ2-5; 12 bases line up with TRBD2. The CDR3 contains 18 residues. With V trimmed by 4 bases and J by 0 bases, 10 bases remained unmatched. Germline V gene sequence: CDR1 SGHTS, CDR2 YDEGEE. The CDR3 region has the DNA TGTGCCAGCAGCCCAGGAACTAGGACTAGCGGGAACCAAGAGACCCAGTACTTC. Residues: CASSPGTRTSGNQETQYF.

The chain links TRBV6-5 to TRBJ1-1; tentative D call: TRBD1 (5 bases). V was clipped by 8 bases and J by 0 bases, with 16 bases between them. The CDR3 is 15 amino acids. Germline assignment: CDR1 MNHEY and CDR2 SVGAGI. The CDR3 reads CASGLWGRVNTEAFF. Here the CDR3 DNA reads TGTGCCAGCGGCTTATGGGGCAGGGTGAACACTGAAGCTTTCTTT.

The chain links TRBV7-2 to TRBJ2-3; a weak D match, TRBD1 (6 bases). From germline, CDR1 is SGHTA and CDR2 FQGNSA. The ends were cut back, 3 bases at V and 2 bases at J, with 12 bases in the middle. The CDR3 consists of 15 residues. The CDR3 DNA reads as TGTGCCAGCAGCTTTAGGGGGTTGGACACAGATACGCAGTATTTT. Protein product: CASSFRGLDTDTQYF. The variable domain in full, with the rest retrieved from reference TRBV7-2 and TRBJ2-3, is GAGVSQSPSNKVTEKGKDVELRCDPISGHTALYWYRQSLGQGLEFLIYFQGNSAPDKSGLPSDRFSAERTGGSVSTLTIQRTQQEDSAVYLCASSFRGLDTDTQYFGPGTRLTVL.

The chain uses TRBV12-5 and TRBJ2-7; D gene unclear. The V end was cut by 2 bases, the J end by 6 bases, with 17 bases between. Germline V lookup: CDR1 LGHNT, CDR2 FRNRAP. The CDR3 has 15 amino acids. CDR3 DNA sequence: TGTGCTAGTGGTTTGTATCCAGGCCGTCCTGGCGAGCAGTACTTC. It yields the protein CASGLYPGRPGEQYF. Variable domain in full (rest from reference TRBV12-5 and TRBJ2-7): DARVTQTPRHKVTEMGQEVTMRCQPILGHNTVFWYRQTMMQGLELLAYFRNRAPLDDSGMPKDRFSAEMPDATLATLKIQPSEPRDSAVYFCASGLYPGRPGEQYFGPGTRLTVT.

With respect to this clone: Other DNA sequences of this sample code for an identical CDR3. The CDR3 nucleotides read TGTGCCAGCTCTCCCGGGACTGGGCAAGAGACCCAGTACTTC. Translated, it gives CASSPGTGQETQYF. The chain carries TRBV18 and TRBJ2-5, with TRBD2 as a possible D gene (6 bases). The germline gives CDR1 KGHSH, CDR2 LQKENI. Between the trimmed V and J ends, which lost 6 bases and 2 bases, there was a span of 13 bases. CDR3 length: 14 amino acids. The variable domain in full, with the rest retrieved from reference TRBV18 and TRBJ2-5, is NAGVMQNPRHLVRRRGQEARLRCSPMKGHSHVYWYRQLPEEGLKFMVYLQKENIIDESGMPKERFSAEFPKEGPSILRIQQVVRGDSAAYFCASSPGTGQETQYFGPGTRLLVL.

J is TRBJ1-1 and V is TRBV2; 7 nucleotides align to TRBD1. CDR1 SNHLY and CDR2 FYNNEI come from the germline V gene. Germline trimming cut 5 bases from V and 8 bases from J; bases unmatched to any gene: 5. The CDR3 extends over 12 amino acids. CDR3 DNA sequence: TGTGCCAGCAGTACTGAACAGGGGGAAGCTTTCTTT. Protein: CASSTEQGEAFF.

The rearrangement joins TRBV11-2 to TRBJ2-1; D is unresolved. This CDR3 contains 15 residues. In germline, CDR1 is SGHAT, CDR2 FQNNGV. The V and J ends lost 1 base and 1 base respectively, with 8 bases between them. The chain's CDR3 is CASSLGGNSYNEQFF. The CDR3 DNA is TGTGCCAGCAGCTTAGGCGGCAATTCCTACAATGAGCAGTTCTTC.

The V gene is TRBV11-2, the J gene TRBJ2-3; 8 nucleotides align to TRBD2. The trim removed 5 bases at V and 5 bases at J, leaving 9 bases unmatched. CDR3 length: 15 residues. In germline, CDR1 is SGHAT, CDR2 FQNNGV. The CDR3 sequence is CASSGTAGGVDTQYF. The CDR3 DNA follows: TGTGCCAGCAGCGGAACGGCCGGGGGGGTAGATACGCAGTATTTT.

The chain carries TRBV11-2 and TRBJ2-7, with TRBD1 matching 10 bases. Losses at the gene ends were 5 bases for V and 2 bases for J; bases not matched to a gene: 3. Germline assignment: CDR1 SGHAT and CDR2 FQNNGV. There are 14 residues in the CDR3. CDR3 sequence (DNA): TGTGCCAGCAGCCCCGGACAGGGGGCCTACGAGCAGTACTTC. This encodes CASSPGQGAYEQYF.

The chain recombines TRBV9 with TRBJ1-4, with D uncertain. This CDR3 region has 16 residues. Germline CDR1 SGDLS, CDR2 YYNGEE. Trimming stripped 0 bases from V and 2 bases from J, with 11 bases between. The DNA for the CDR3 is TGTGCCAGCAGCGTAGGAGGCTTTGGGACTAATGAAAAACTGTTTTTT. Translating it yields CASSVGGFGTNEKLFF. The complete variable domain, with remaining parts taken from reference TRBV9 and TRBJ1-4, reads DSGVTQTPKHLITATGQRVTLRCSPRSGDLSVYWYQQSLDQGLQFLIQYYNGEERAKGNILERFSAQQFPDLHSELNLSSLELGDSALYFCASSVGGFGTNEKLFFGSGTQLSVL.

The chain joins TRBV7-9 to TRBJ2-3; TRBD2 agrees at 9 bases. From germline, CDR1 is SEHNR and CDR2 FQNEAQ (reference sequence). This CDR3 comprises 16 residues. With V trimmed by 3 bases and J by 3 bases, 7 bases remained unmatched. The CDR3, as DNA: TGTGCCAGCAGCTTCCGGAGCGGGAGGAAGACAGATACGCAGTATTTT. Encoded protein: CASSFRSGRKTDTQYF.